This T cell receptor (beta chain) was captured by sequencing in a study of siplizumab effects on memory and regulatory T cells. Study results and caveats: With siplizumab, cumulative frequency of CD4+ memory-derived alloreactive sequences dropped significantly. No assignable naive or memory phenotype existed for roughly 80-97% of proliferating CD4+ or CD8+ clones. Naive T cells appeared more varied than memory cells and looked like key alloresponse contributors. The mean Treg-derived percentage of mappable alloreactive CD4+ clones was 60% to 70% with siplizumab compared with approximately 28% in controls.

With regard to this clone: The antigen is undetermined.

The CDR3 length is 13 residues. Germline CDR1 SGHAT, CDR2 FQNNGV. Trimming pared 2 bases from V and 11 bases from J, leaving 15 bases between. The table came from immunoSEQ multiplex PCR; TCRdb's copy has only in-frame clones and leaves some out. Among about 50,000 clones listed, over 90% were seen once. The sample taken for sequencing was CD8+ T cells sorted from blood. V gene TRBV11-2 combines with J gene TRBJ2-5, with D perhaps TRBD1 or TRBD2 (5 bases each). This clonotype was sampled from a human donor in good health. CDR3 coding DNA: TGTGCCAGCAGCTTAAGGGACCCTACGGAGCAGTACTTC. Translation gives CASSLRDPTEQYF.